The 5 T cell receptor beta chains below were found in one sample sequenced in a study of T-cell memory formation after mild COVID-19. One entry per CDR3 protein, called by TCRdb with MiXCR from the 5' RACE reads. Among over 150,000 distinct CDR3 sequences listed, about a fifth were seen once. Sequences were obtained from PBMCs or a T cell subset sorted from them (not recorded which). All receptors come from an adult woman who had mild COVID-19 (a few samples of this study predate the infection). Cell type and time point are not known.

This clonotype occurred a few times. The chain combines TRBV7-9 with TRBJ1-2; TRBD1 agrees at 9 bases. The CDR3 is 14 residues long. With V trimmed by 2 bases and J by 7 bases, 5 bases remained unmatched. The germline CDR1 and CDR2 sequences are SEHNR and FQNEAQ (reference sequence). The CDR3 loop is CASSLRDREGGYTF. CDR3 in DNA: TGTGCCAGCAGCTTACGGGACAGGGAAGGTGGCTACACCTTC.

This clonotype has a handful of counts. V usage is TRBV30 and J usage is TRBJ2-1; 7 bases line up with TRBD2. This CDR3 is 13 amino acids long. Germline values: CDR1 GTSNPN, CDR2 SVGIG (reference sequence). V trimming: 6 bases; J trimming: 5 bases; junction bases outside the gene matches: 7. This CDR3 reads CACRVGGNNEQFF. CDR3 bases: TGTGCCTGCCGGGTCGGGGGGAACAATGAGCAGTTCTTC.

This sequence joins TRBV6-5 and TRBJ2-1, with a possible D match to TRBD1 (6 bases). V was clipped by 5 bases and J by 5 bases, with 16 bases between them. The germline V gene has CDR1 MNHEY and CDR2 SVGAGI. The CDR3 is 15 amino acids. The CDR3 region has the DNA TGTGCCAGCAGTGTACAGGGACGGGGTAACAATGAGCAGTTCTTC. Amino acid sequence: CASSVQGRGNNEQFF.

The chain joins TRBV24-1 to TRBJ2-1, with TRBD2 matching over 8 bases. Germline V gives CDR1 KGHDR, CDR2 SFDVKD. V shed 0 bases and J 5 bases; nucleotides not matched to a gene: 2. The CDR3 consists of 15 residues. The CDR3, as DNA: TGTGCCACCAGTGATTTGTTCGGGAGGGACAATGAGCAGTTCTTC. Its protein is CATSDLFGRDNEQFF.

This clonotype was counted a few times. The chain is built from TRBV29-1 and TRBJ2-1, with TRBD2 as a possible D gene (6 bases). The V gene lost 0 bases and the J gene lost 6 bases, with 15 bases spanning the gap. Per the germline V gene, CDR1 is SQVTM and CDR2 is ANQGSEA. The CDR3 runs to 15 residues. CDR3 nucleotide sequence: TGCAGCGTTGAAGAAGGAGGGAGGCCGCTCAATGAGCAGTTCTTC. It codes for CSVEEGGRPLNEQFF.